A single sample is the source of the 32 T cell receptor beta chains below, sequenced in a study of OX40 agonist ivuxolimab in advanced cancers. Clones were read by immunoSEQ multiplex PCR, and TCRdb kept only the in-frame ones, dropping some. Of 20,000 or so clones in the sample, 85% to 90% were seen once. The material was CD4+ or CD8+ T cells sorted from blood, obtained in a trial of the OX40 agonist ivuxolimab. These receptors were obtained from an adult with an advanced solid tumor such as melanoma, head and neck, liver or kidney cancer.

V gene TRBV27 combines with J gene TRBJ1-1; possibly TRBD1 for D (6 bases). V gave up 6 bases and J gave up 4 bases, with 12 bases separating them. This CDR3 spans 13 amino acids. From germline, CDR1 is MNHEY and CDR2 SMNVEV (reference sequence). CDR3: CASSSGRGTEAFF. For the CDR3, the DNA is TGTGCCAGCAGCAGCGGCAGGGGCACTGAAGCTTTCTTT.

The V and J genes are TRBV29-1 and TRBJ2-7; D remains unclear. In germline, CDR1 is SQVTM, CDR2 ANQGSEA. Trimming left V 2 bases short and J 2 bases short, with 13 bases between. This CDR3 is 14 amino acids long. The CDR3 nucleotides read TGCAGCGTTGAATTCGACGGGTCCACCTACGAGCAGTACTTC. This encodes CSVEFDGSTYEQYF.

The chain carries TRBV7-3 and TRBJ1-1; D not resolved. CDR1 SGHTA and CDR2 FQGTGA come from the germline V gene. CDR3 length: 12 amino acids. V was cut by 2 bases and J by 8 bases, with 9 bases left in between. The CDR3 spells CASSLGRTEAFF. CDR3 bases: TGTGCCAGCAGCTTAGGCCGGACCGAAGCTTTCTTT.

The V and J genes are TRBV6-5 and TRBJ1-2; 9 bases map to TRBD1. CDR3 length equals 15 residues. Trimming at V came to 0 bases and at J to 8 bases, leaving 7 bases not matched to a gene. Looked up from germline, CDR1 is MNHEY and CDR2 is SVGAGI. As DNA, the CDR3 is TGTGCCAGCAGTTACTCTGGACAGGGGCTAGAGGGCTACACCTTC. Protein sequence: CASSYSGQGLEGYTF.

This chain connects TRBV7-7 to TRBJ2-7; maybe TRBD1 (7 bases). This CDR3 spans 13 amino acids. Trimming left V 4 bases short and J 6 bases short, with 13 bases between. From germline, CDR1 is SSHAT and CDR2 FNYEAQ (reference sequence). The CDR3 region is CASSSQGGGEQYF. The CDR3 DNA reads as TGTGCCAGCAGCTCCCAGGGGGGTGGCGAGCAGTACTTC.

The gene calls are TRBV7-6 and TRBJ2-5; D remains unclear. The DNA end is a closer match to TRBJ2-7, so the J assignment may be wrong. The CDR3 loop spans 13 amino acids. The germline gives CDR1 SGHVS, CDR2 FNYEAQ. As DNA, the CDR3 is TGTGCCAGCAGCTTAGACCCCTCCTACGAGCAGTACTTC. Translating it yields CASSLDPSYEQYF.

DNA of the CDR3: TGTGCCAGCAGCTTGTACTTCGGTTTTGTGGAGACCCAGTACTTC. It yields the protein CASSLYFGFVETQYF. V usage is TRBV5-5 and J usage is TRBJ2-5, with D uncertain. Per germline, CDR1 SGHKS and CDR2 YYEKEE (reference sequence). V was cut by 1 base and J by 5 bases, with 15 bases left in between. The CDR3 spans 15 residues.

The gene calls are TRBV11-2 and TRBJ2-1, with D tentatively TRBD1 or TRBD2 (5 bases each). Looked up from germline, CDR1 is SGHAT and CDR2 is FQNNGV. There are 15 residues in the CDR3. Trimming pared 5 bases from V and 8 bases from J, leaving 19 bases between. CDR3 in amino acids: CASSVTWGSGDEQFF. CDR3 bases: TGTGCCAGCAGCGTAACATGGGGGTCCGGGGATGAGCAGTTCTTC.

J is TRBJ2-2 and V is TRBV4-2, with TRBD2 identical over 14 bases. J gave up 5 bases and V 0 bases, and 5 bases lay outside the gene matches. CDR1 is LGHNA, CDR2 YNFKEQ, per germline. The CDR3 extends over 18 amino acids. The CDR3 nucleotides read TGTGCCAGCAGCCAAGATCTGGGACTAGCGGGAGAGACCGGGGAGCTGTTTTTT. It specifies CASSQDLGLAGETGELFF.

By share, this clone ranks as medium-sized. The same CDR3 can be traced to other DNA sequences in this sample. This chain uses TRBV7-8 with TRBJ1-2; D uncertain. Trimming left V 0 bases short and J 0 bases short, with 11 bases between. Germline V gene data show CDR1 as SGHVS and CDR2 as FQNEAQ. The CDR3 is 16 amino acids. The CDR3 DNA is TGTGCCAGCAGCTTAGCTGTTTCCGGGGCTAACTATGGCTACACCTTC. This codes for CASSLAVSGANYGYTF. Full variable domain (rest looked up from reference TRBV7-8 and TRBJ1-2): GAGVSQSPRYKVAKRGQDVALRCDPISGHVSLFWYQQALGQGPEFLTYFQNEAQLDKSGLPSDRFFAERPEGSVSTLKIQRTQQEDSAVYLCASSLAVSGANYGYTFGSGTRLTVV.

V is TRBV5-4 and J is TRBJ2-5; weak D call: TRBD1 (6 bases). Germline CDR1 reads SGHNT; CDR2 reads YYREEE (reference sequence). V lost 0 bases and J lost 2, with 17 bases in between. The CDR3 sequence is 17 residues long. DNA of the CDR3: TGTGCCAGCAGCTTGGACCCTCTGGGGGCGTTACAAGAGACCCAGTACTTC. Protein product: CASSLDPLGALQETQYF.

This rearrangement joins TRBV7-9 to TRBJ2-3; 7 bases map to TRBD1. V lost 4 bases to trimming and J lost 1 base; unmatched junction nucleotides: 5. Germline CDR1 reads SEHNR; CDR2 reads FQNEAQ (reference sequence). This CDR3 spans 15 amino acids. The CDR3 sequence: CASSSRGSGTDTQYF. The CDR3 DNA is TGTGCCAGCAGCTCCAGGGGGTCAGGCACAGATACGCAGTATTTT. The entire variable domain, with the rest obtained from reference TRBV7-9 and TRBJ2-3, is as follows: DTGVSQNPRHKITKRGQNVTFRCDPISEHNRLYWYRQTLGQGPEFLTYFQNEAQLEKSRLLSDRFSAERPKGSFSTLEIQRTEQGDSAMYLCASSSRGSGTDTQYFGPGTRLTVL.

V and J are TRBV11-2 and TRBJ2-1; no firm D call. V was clipped by 1 base and J by 3 bases, with 10 bases between them. The CDR3 is 15 residues long. The germline CDR1 and CDR2 sequences are SGHAT and FQNNGV. The CDR3 loop reads CASSLGKAYYNEQFF. CDR3 nucleotides: TGTGCCAGCAGCTTAGGTAAAGCCTACTACAATGAGCAGTTCTTC.

The rearrangement links TRBV5-4 to TRBJ2-5; TRBD2 matches at 10 bases. With the DNA end fitting TRBJ2-7 better, the J assignment may be wrong. The germline gives CDR1 SGHNT, CDR2 YYREEE (reference sequence). CDR3 length: 14 amino acids. The CDR3 DNA reads as TGTGCCAGCAGCTTGAAGCTAGCGGGAGACGAGCAGTACTTC. Translated, it gives CASSLKLAGDEQYF.

In its sample, this clone was seen once. This chain links TRBV9 with TRBJ2-7; 8 bases fit TRBD1. The CDR3 is 16 amino acids. V was pared by 0 bases and J by 5 bases, with 10 bases of the junction left unmatched. Germline CDR1 is SGDLS and CDR2 is YYNGEE. The CDR3 DNA reads TGTGCCAGCAGCGTAGGGAGACAGGGGCCCCTCAACGAGCAGTACTTC. Its translation is CASSVGRQGPLNEQYF.

Here the CDR3 reads CAWSPPRLAGGQNEQFF. CDR3 coding DNA: TGTGCCTGGAGTCCCCCGCGACTAGCGGGAGGGCAGAATGAGCAGTTCTTC. This chain uses TRBV30 with TRBJ2-1; 14 bases are a match to TRBD2. The CDR3 totals 17 residues. Germline V gene data show CDR1 as GTSNPN and CDR2 as SVGIG (reference sequence). V was clipped by 2 bases and J by 7 bases; unmatched bases: 10.

CDR3 region: CASSYDGEKLFF. The CDR3 bases are TGTGCCAGCAGCTACGACGGAGAAAAACTGTTTTTT. The chain carries TRBV7-9 and TRBJ1-4, with D unclear. The CDR3 has 12 residues. The germline gives CDR1 SEHNR, CDR2 FQNEAQ (reference sequence). Trimming left V 4 bases short and J 8 bases short, with 8 bases between.

The chain couples TRBV6-5 to TRBJ2-7; D is uncertain. Germline V CDR1 and CDR2: MNHEY, SVGAGI. The CDR3 covers 11 residues. Trimming removed 5 bases at V and 4 bases at J, with 6 bases between. The CDR3 spells CASSENYEQYF. CDR3 sequence (DNA): TGTGCCAGCAGTGAAAATTACGAGCAGTACTTC.

The V call is TRBV2, the J call TRBJ2-7, with D possibly matching TRBD1 (5 bases). The germline CDR1 and CDR2 sequences are SNHLY and FYNNEI. Trimming took 7 bases from V and 3 from J, leaving 10 bases between them. The CDR3 is 12 residues long. The CDR3 DNA sequence: TGTGCCAGCACCGCAGGGCTCTACGAGCAGTACTTC. Translation gives CASTAGLYEQYF.

The V gene is TRBV27, the J gene TRBJ1-1; perhaps TRBD1 as D (5 bases). V lost 6 bases, J lost 2 bases, and 13 bases lay in between. CDR3 size: 14 residues. The germline V gene has CDR1 MNHEY and CDR2 SMNVEV (reference sequence). CDR3 loop: CASRPQDINTEAFF. Written as DNA, the CDR3 is TGTGCCAGCAGACCACAGGATATTAACACTGAAGCTTTCTTT.

The chain is built from TRBV6-1 and TRBJ1-5, with a possible D match to TRBD1 (6 bases). Germline V gene sequence: CDR1 MNHNS, CDR2 SASEGT. The CDR3 is 14 amino acids. With 6 bases removed from V and 2 bases from J, the gap between germline ends came to 11 bases. CDR3 sequence (DNA): TGTGCCAGCAGCCCCTACAGGGGCAATCAGCCCCAGCATTTT. Encoded protein: CASSPYRGNQPQHF.

This chain links TRBV11-3 with TRBJ2-3; 10 positions agree with TRBD2. The CDR3 length is 17 residues. The trim removed 0 bases at V and 4 bases at J, leaving 7 bases unmatched. Germline V lookup: CDR1 SGHNT, CDR2 YENEEA. This chain's CDR3 is CASSLEVAGGEADTQYF. In DNA, the CDR3 is TGTGCCAGCAGCTTAGAGGTAGCGGGAGGAGAAGCAGATACGCAGTATTTT.

This clone occurred once. The chain joins TRBV9 to TRBJ2-2; TRBD1 is a possible D gene (6 bases). V lost 3 bases to trimming and J lost 0 bases, with 15 bases between them. There are 17 residues in the CDR3. Germline loops: CDR1 SGDLS, CDR2 YYNGEE. The CDR3 bases are TGTGCCAGCAGCGCCGAGGGGGAAATCGCGAACACCGGGGAGCTGTTTTTT. Protein product: CASSAEGEIANTGELFF.

The rearrangement links TRBV6-1 to TRBJ2-1; the match to TRBD2 covers 12 bases. The CDR3 runs to 15 residues. Germline V gene lookup returns CDR1 MNHNS and CDR2 SASEGT. The trim removed 3 bases at V and 8 bases at J, leaving 5 bases unmatched. The CDR3 is CASSEQLAGGHEQFF. The CDR3 nucleotides read TGTGCCAGCAGTGAGCAACTAGCGGGGGGTCATGAGCAGTTCTTC.

The rearrangement uses TRBV4-1 and TRBJ2-1; D unclear. This CDR3 has 14 amino acids. V dropped 3 bases and J dropped 6 bases, with 12 bases sitting between them. Germline CDR1 reads MGHRA; CDR2 reads YSYEKL. CDR3 DNA sequence: TGCGCCAGCAGCCATCCTCGACCGGGCAATGAGCAGTTCTTC. Translation: CASSHPRPGNEQFF.

This clone was detected once. The chain carries TRBV27 and TRBJ1-4; 7 bases are shared with TRBD1. The CDR3 extends over 16 amino acids. V was pared by 5 bases and J by 7 bases, with 13 bases of the junction left unmatched. Germline V CDR1 and CDR2: MNHEY, SMNVEV (reference sequence). The CDR3 loop is CASSLYQDRPSEKLFF. CDR3 DNA sequence: TGTGCCAGCAGTCTATACCAGGACAGGCCCAGTGAAAAACTGTTTTTT.

The gene calls are TRBV6-5 and TRBJ1-1; D uncertain. CDR1 is MNHEY, CDR2 SVGAGI, per germline. The CDR3 is made up of 12 amino acids. V lost 0 bases, J lost 5 bases, and 4 bases lay in between. This CDR3 is CASSYSRTEAFF. CDR3 nucleotide sequence: TGTGCCAGCAGTTACTCGCGGACTGAAGCTTTCTTT.

The chain combines TRBV7-9 with TRBJ2-7; the D gene could be TRBD1 or TRBD2 (5 bases each). Trimming took off 5 bases at V and 2 bases at J, with 10 bases between the two ends. The CDR3 is 13 residues long. Germline V gives CDR1 SEHNR, CDR2 FQNEAQ (reference sequence). The CDR3 sequence: CASSQLGPYEQYF. The CDR3, as DNA: TGTGCCAGCAGCCAACTGGGACCCTACGAGCAGTACTTC.

V gene TRBV19 combines with J gene TRBJ2-3; no definite D call. This CDR3 contains 13 residues. Trimming removed 5 bases at V and 0 bases at J, with 6 bases between. Germline CDR1 reads LNHDA; CDR2 reads SQIVND (reference sequence). The CDR3: CASSSFSTDTQYF. The CDR3 bases are TGTGCCAGTAGTTCCTTTAGCACAGATACGCAGTATTTT.

The V and J genes are TRBV6-1 and TRBJ2-7, with a possible D match to TRBD2 (7 bases). CDR1 is MNHNS, CDR2 SASEGT, per germline. Trimming removed 8 bases from V and 4 bases from J, with 21 bases in between. The CDR3 length is 15 residues. CDR3 bases: TGTGCCAGCGAGAGGGGGAGGGAGAGGAGGTACGAGCAGTACTTC. It encodes CASERGRERRYEQYF.

This chain uses TRBV7-3 with TRBJ2-1; D uncertain. The CDR3 spans 15 residues. The germline V gene has CDR1 SGHTA and CDR2 FQGTGA. V shed 3 bases and J shed 0 bases, with 9 bases lying between them. CDR3 sequence: CASSFSASSYNEQFF. The CDR3 DNA reads as TGTGCCAGCAGCTTTTCGGCGAGCTCCTACAATGAGCAGTTCTTC.

CDR3 in amino acids: CASSEGLAGVFEQFF. CDR3 bases: TGTGCCAGCAGTGAAGGACTAGCGGGAGTTTTTGAGCAGTTCTTC. This sequence joins TRBV2 and TRBJ2-1; 12 bases are a match to TRBD2. Germline V gene lookup returns CDR1 SNHLY and CDR2 FYNNEI. After removal of 1 base from V and 9 bases from J, the junction contained 4 bases not matched to a gene. This CDR3 has 15 residues.